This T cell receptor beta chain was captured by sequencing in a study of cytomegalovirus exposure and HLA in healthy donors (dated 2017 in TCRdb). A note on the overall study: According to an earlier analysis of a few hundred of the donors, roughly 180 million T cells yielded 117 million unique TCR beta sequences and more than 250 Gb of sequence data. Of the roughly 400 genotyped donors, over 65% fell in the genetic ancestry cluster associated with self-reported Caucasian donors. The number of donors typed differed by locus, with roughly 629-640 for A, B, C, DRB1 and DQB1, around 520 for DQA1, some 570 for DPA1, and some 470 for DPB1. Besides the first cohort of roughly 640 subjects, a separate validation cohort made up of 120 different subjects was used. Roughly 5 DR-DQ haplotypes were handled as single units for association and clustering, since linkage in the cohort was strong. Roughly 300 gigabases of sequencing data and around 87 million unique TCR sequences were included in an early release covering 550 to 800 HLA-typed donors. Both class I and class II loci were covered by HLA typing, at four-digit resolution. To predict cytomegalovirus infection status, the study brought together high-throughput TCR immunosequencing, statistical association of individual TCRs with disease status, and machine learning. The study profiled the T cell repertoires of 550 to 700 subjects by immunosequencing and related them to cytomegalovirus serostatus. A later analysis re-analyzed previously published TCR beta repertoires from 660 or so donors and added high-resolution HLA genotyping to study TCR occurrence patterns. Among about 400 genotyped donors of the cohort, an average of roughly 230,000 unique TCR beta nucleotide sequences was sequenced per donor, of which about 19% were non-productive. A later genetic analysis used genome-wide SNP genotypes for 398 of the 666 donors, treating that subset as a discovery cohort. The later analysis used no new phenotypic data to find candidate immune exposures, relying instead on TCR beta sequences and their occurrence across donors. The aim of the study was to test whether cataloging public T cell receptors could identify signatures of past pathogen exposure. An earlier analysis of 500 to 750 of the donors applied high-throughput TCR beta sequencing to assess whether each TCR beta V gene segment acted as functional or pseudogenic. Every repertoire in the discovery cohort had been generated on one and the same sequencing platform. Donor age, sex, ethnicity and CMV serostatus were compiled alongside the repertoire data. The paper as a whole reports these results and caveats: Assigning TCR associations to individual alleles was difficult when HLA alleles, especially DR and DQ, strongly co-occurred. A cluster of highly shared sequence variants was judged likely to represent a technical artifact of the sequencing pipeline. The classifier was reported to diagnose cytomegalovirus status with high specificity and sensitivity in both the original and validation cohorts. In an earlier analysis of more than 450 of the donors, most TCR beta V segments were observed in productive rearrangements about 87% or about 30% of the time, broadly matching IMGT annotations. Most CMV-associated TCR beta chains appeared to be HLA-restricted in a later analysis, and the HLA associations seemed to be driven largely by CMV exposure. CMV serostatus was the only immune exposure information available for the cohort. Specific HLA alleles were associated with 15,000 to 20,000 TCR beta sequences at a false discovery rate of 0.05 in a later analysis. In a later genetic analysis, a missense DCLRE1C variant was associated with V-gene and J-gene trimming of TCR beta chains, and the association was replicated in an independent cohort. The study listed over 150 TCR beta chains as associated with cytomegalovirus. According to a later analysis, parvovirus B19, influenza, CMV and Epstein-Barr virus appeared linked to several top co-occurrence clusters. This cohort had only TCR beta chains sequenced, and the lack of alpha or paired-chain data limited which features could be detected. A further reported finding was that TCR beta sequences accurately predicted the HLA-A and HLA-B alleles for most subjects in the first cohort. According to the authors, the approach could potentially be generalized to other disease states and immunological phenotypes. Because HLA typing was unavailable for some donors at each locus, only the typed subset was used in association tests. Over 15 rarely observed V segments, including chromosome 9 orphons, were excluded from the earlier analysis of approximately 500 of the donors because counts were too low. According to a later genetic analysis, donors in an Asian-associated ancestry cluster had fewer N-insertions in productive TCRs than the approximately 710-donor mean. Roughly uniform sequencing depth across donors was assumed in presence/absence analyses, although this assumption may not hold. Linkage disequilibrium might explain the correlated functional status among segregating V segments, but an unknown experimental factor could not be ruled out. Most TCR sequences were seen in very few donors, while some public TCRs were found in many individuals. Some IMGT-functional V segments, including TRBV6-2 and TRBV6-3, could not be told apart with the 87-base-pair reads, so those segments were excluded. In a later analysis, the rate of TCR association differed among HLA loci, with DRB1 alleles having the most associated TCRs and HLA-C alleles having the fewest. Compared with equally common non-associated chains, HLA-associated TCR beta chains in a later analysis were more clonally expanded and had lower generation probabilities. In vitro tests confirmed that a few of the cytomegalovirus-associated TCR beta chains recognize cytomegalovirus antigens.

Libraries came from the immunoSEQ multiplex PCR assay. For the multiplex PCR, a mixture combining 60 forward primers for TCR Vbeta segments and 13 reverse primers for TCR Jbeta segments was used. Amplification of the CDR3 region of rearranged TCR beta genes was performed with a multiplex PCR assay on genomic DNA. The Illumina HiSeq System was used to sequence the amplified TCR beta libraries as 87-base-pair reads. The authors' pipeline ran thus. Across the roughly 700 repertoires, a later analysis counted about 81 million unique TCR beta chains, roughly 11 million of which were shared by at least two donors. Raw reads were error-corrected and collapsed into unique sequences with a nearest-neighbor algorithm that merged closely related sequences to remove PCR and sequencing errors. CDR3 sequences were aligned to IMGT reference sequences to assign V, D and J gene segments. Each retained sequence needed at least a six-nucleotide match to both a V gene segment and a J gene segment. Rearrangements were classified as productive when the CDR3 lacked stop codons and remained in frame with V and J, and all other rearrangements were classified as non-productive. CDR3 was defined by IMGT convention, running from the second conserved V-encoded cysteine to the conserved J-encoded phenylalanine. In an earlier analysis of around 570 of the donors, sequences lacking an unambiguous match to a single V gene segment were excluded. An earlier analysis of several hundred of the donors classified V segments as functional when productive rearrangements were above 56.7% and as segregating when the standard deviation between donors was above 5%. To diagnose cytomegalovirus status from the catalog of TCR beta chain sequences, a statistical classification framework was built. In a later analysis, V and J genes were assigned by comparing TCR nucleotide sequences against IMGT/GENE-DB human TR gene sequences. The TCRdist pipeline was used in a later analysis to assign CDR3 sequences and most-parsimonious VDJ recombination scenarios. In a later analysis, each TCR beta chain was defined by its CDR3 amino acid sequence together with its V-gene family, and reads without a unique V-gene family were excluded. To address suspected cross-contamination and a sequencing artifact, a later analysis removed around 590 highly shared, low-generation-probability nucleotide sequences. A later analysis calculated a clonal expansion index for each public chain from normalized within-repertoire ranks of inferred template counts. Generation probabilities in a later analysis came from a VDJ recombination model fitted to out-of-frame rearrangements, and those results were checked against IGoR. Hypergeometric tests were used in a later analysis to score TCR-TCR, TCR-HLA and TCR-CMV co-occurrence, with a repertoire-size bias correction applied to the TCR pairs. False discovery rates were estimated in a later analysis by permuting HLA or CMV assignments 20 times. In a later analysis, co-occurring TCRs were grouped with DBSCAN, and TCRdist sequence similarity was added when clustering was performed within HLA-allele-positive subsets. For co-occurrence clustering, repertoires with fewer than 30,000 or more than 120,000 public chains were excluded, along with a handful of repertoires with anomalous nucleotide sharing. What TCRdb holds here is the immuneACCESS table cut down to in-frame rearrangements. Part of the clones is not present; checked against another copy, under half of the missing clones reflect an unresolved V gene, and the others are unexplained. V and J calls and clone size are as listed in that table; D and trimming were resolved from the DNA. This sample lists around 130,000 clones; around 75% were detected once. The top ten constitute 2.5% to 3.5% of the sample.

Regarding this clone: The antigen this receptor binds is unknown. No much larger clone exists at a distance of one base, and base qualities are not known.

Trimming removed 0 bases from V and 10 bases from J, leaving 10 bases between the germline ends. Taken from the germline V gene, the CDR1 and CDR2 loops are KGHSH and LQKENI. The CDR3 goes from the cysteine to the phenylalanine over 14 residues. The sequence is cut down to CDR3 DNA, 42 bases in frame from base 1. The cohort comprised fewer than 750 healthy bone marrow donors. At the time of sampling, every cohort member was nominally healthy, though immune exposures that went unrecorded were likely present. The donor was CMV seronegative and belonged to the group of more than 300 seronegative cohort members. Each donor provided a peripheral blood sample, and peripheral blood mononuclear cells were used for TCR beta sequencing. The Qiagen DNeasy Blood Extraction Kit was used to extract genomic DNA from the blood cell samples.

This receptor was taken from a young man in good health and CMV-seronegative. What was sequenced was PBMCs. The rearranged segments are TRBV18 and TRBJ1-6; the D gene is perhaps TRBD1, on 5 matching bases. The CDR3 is CASSPPGVISPLHF. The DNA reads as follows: TGTGCCAGCTCACCACCAGGGGTCATATCACCCCTCCACTTT.